This T cell receptor (beta chain) is drawn from a study of cytomegalovirus exposure and HLA in healthy donors. Study at large: Samples from HLA-typed donors yielded about 85 million unique TCRs in an early data release. Study conclusions and caveats: Later findings reportedly placed an Asian-associated ancestry cluster below the approximately 670-donor mean for N-insertions. Being productive about 87% or about 30% of the time was typical of most TCR beta V segments in an earlier analysis.

The V segment lost 5 bases and the J segment 4 bases; nucleotides outside the gene matches: 10. CDR1 and CDR2 from the germline V gene are MNHEY and SMNVEV (reference sequence). There are 16 residues in the CDR3. This clone was counted once. No antigen is known for it. The donors were healthy bone marrow donors. Primers: 60 Vbeta forward and 13 Jbeta reverse. Repertoires were generated with immunoSEQ multiplex PCR, while TCRdb's copy carries only in-frame clones and drops some. The sample holds 300,000 or so clones; almost 85% are singletons and the top ten take approximately 2%. Source material: PBMCs. The sequence derives from a middle-aged woman in good health and CMV-seropositive. The rearrangement links TRBV27 to TRBJ2-2; 7 nucleotides align to TRBD2. In nucleotides, the CDR3 is TGTGCCAGCAGTCCCGTTTTGGGGAGGGCCACCGGGGAGCTGTTTTTT. Amino acids: CASSPVLGRATGELFF.